The 31 T cell receptor beta chains given below trace back to one sample, sequenced in a study of cytomegalovirus exposure and HLA in healthy donors. PCR used 60 Vbeta primers and 13 Jbeta primers. Method: immunoSEQ multiplex PCR; TCRdb's copy keeps in-frame clones and lacks some. In the table there are about 170,000 clones, approximately 80% of which are singletons. Sequencing input: PBMCs. The receptor set was obtained from a woman between 50 and 59 years old in good health and CMV-seropositive.

The rearrangement uses TRBV29-1 and TRBJ2-1; TRBD2 matches at 8 bases. Germline-derived CDR1 and CDR2 are SQVTM and ANQGSEA. V dropped 3 bases and J dropped 9; count of bases not matched to a gene: 7. The length of the CDR3 is 13 residues. CDR3 nucleotide sequence: TGCAGCGTTGAGGGCCGGCGGGGGGTTGAGCAGTTCTTC. Translation gives CSVEGRRGVEQFF.

The CDR3 DNA follows: TGTGCCAGCAGCGTAGCCAGGAACACTGAAGCTTTCTTT. This encodes CASSVARNTEAFF. The rearrangement joins TRBV9 to TRBJ1-1; D is unclear. Trimming cost V 0 bases and J 1 base, with 4 bases left between them. CDR1 is SGDLS and CDR2 is YYNGEE in the germline V gene. The CDR3 runs 13 residues. The variable domain in full, with the rest retrieved from reference TRBV9 and TRBJ1-1, is DSGVTQTPKHLITATGQRVTLRCSPRSGDLSVYWYQQSLDQGLQFLIQYYNGEERAKGNILERFSAQQFPDLHSELNLSSLELGDSALYFCASSVARNTEAFFGQGTRLTVV.

In this sample, this clone turned up once. The V gene is TRBV10-3, the J gene TRBJ1-2; 10 bases map to TRBD1. The CDR3 has 13 amino acids. With 6 bases clipped from V and 6 bases from J, the junction kept 4 bases outside the gene matches. CDR1 is ENHRY, CDR2 SYGVKD, per germline. CDR3 amino acids: CAISGQGDNGYTF. In DNA, the CDR3 is TGTGCCATCAGCGGACAGGGGGATAATGGCTACACCTTC.

The rearrangement links TRBV5-1 to TRBJ1-2, with D possibly being TRBD1 (5 bases). The V end lost 1 base, the J end lost 8 bases, and 9 bases lay between the germline ends. There are 12 residues in the CDR3. Germline V lookup: CDR1 SGHRS, CDR2 YFSETQ. The CDR3 coding sequence is TGCGCCAGCAGCTTGCAGGGACTCGGCTACACCTTC. This encodes CASSLQGLGYTF.

The chain has TRBV5-4 and TRBJ2-3; the match to TRBD2 covers 8 bases. Germline V gene sequence: CDR1 SGHNT, CDR2 YYREEE (reference sequence). The CDR3 is made up of 14 amino acids. Trimming cost V 2 bases and J 4 bases; bases outside gene matches: 3. The CDR3 spells CASSFGLASDTQYF. The DNA for the CDR3 is TGTGCCAGCAGCTTTGGACTAGCCTCAGATACGCAGTATTTT.

CDR3 protein: CASSSQGPHGGGYTF. As DNA, the CDR3 is TGTGCCAGCAGCTCCCAAGGGCCCCACGGAGGTGGCTACACCTTC. The chain links TRBV7-2 to TRBJ1-2; D is undetermined. Germline V lookup: CDR1 SGHTA, CDR2 FQGNSA. The V end lost 4 bases, the J end lost 7 bases, and 19 bases lay between the germline ends. This CDR3 has 15 residues.

J is TRBJ2-3 and V is TRBV6-1; D gene unclear. CDR3 length equals 13 residues. Trimming shortened V by 7 bases and J by 0 bases, and 8 bases separated the two germline ends. Germline V gene data show CDR1 as MNHNS and CDR2 as SASEGT. CDR3 sequence reads: CASNAGSTDTQYF. The CDR3 DNA follows: TGTGCCAGCAACGCAGGTAGCACAGATACGCAGTATTTT.

The chain carries TRBV7-3 and TRBJ2-2; D may be TRBD2 (6 bases). CDR3 length equals 12 residues. Per germline, CDR1 SGHTA and CDR2 FQGTGA. Deletions cut 8 bases from V and 2 bases from J, with 6 bases between. The CDR3 DNA reads as TGTGCCAGCGGACTAAACACCGGGGAGCTGTTTTTT. This sequence encodes CASGLNTGELFF.

Here the CDR3 reads CASSQDHWREYTGELFF. CDR3 nucleotide sequence: TGCGCCAGCAGCCAAGATCACTGGCGGGAGTACACCGGGGAGCTGTTTTTT. The chain has TRBV4-3 and TRBJ2-2; 7 nucleotides match TRBD2. Germline loops: CDR1 LGHNA, CDR2 YSLEER. J was trimmed by 3 bases and V by 0 bases; bases with no gene match: 7. This CDR3 is 17 amino acids long.

The chain links TRBV7-6 to TRBJ2-7; 13 nucleotides agree with TRBD2. The CDR3 totals 16 residues. CDR1 and CDR2 (germline): SGHVS, FNYEAQ. Trimming cost V 4 bases and J 3 bases; bases outside gene matches: 6. CDR3 in amino acids: CASSSGLAGEVYEQYF. The CDR3 DNA follows: TGTGCCAGCAGCTCCGGACTAGCGGGGGAGGTCTACGAGCAGTACTTC.

This clone was seen a few times. This rearrangement joins TRBV5-1 to TRBJ1-5; the D is unclear. This CDR3 has 15 residues. Germline V gene sequence: CDR1 SGHRS, CDR2 YFSETQ. Trimming cost V 4 bases and J 0 bases, with 11 bases left between them. This chain's CDR3 is CASSKDGISNQPQHF. CDR3 nucleotide sequence: TGCGCCAGCAGCAAGGACGGGATTAGCAATCAGCCCCAGCATTTT.

The chain couples TRBV25-1 to TRBJ2-1, with 8 nucleotides matching TRBD1. V shed 4 bases, J shed 6 bases, and the junction held 11 bases outside the gene matches. CDR1 and CDR2 from the germline V gene are MGHDK and SYGVNS. The CDR3 length is 16 residues. CDR3 bases: TGTGCCAGCAGTGCCTCCGGGACAGGCATCCCCAATGAGCAGTTCTTC. This gives the protein CASSASGTGIPNEQFF.

The J gene is TRBJ2-3, the V gene TRBV9, with TRBD1 identical over 12 bases. The germline V gene has CDR1 SGDLS and CDR2 YYNGEE. This CDR3 has 17 amino acids. The V gene end was trimmed by 4 bases and the J gene end by 2 bases; junction bases not matched to a gene: 8. CDR3 sequence reads: CASSRNAGQGATDTQYF. CDR3 sequence (DNA): TGTGCCAGCAGCCGTAACGCGGGACAGGGGGCCACAGATACGCAGTATTTT.

The J gene is TRBJ1-2, the V gene TRBV10-3, with TRBD1 matching over 7 bases. V was clipped by 0 bases and J by 7 bases; unmatched bases: 5. Germline loops: CDR1 ENHRY, CDR2 SYGVKD. The length of the CDR3 is 14 residues. The CDR3 loop reads CAISESTGNTGYTF. Here the CDR3 DNA reads TGTGCCATCAGTGAGTCGACAGGGAATACTGGCTACACCTTC.

V and J are TRBV19 and TRBJ1-5, with D unresolved. V shed 4 bases and J shed 2 bases, with 9 bases lying between them. CDR1 is LNHDA, CDR2 SQIVND, per germline (reference sequence). This CDR3 comprises 14 residues. CDR3 sequence (DNA): TGTGCCAGTAGTAACATGTTCGGCAATCAGCCCCAGCATTTT. It codes for CASSNMFGNQPQHF. Full variable domain (missing parts from reference TRBV19 and TRBJ1-5): DGGITQSPKYLFRKEGQNVTLSCEQNLNHDAMYWYRQDPGQGLRLIYYSQIVNDFQKGDIAEGYSVSREKKESFPLTVTSAQKNPTAFYLCASSNMFGNQPQHFGDGTRLSIL.

The gene calls are TRBV5-1 and TRBJ1-4, with D unresolved. Germline assignment: CDR1 SGHRS and CDR2 YFSETQ. The CDR3 consists of 15 residues. Trimming removed 0 bases at V and 0 bases at J, with 6 bases between. The CDR3 spells CASSLDGATNEKLFF. CDR3 DNA: TGCGCCAGCAGCTTGGACGGAGCAACTAATGAAAAACTGTTTTTT.

The chain recombines TRBV6-5 with TRBJ2-7; TRBD2 matches 7 bases. V lost 6 bases, J lost 3 bases, and 5 bases stayed unmatched. The germline gives CDR1 MNHEY, CDR2 SVGAGI. CDR3 length equals 13 residues. DNA for the CDR3: TGTGCCAGCAGCCGCTCGGGGGGCTACGAGCAGTACTTC. Its protein product is CASSRSGGYEQYF.

CDR3 sequence reads: CASSKDRAGGTEAFF. CDR3 nucleotides: TGTGCCAGCAGCAAAGACAGGGCCGGTGGCACTGAAGCTTTCTTT. The chain has TRBV5-4 and TRBJ1-1, with 7 nucleotides matching TRBD1. V was clipped by 4 bases and J by 4 bases; unmatched bases: 10. Germline loops: CDR1 SGHNT, CDR2 YYREEE (reference sequence). The CDR3 is made up of 15 amino acids. The full variable domain, in which reference TRBV5-4 and TRBJ1-1 provide the parts outside the CDR3, is ETGVTQSPTHLIKTRGQQVTLRCSSQSGHNTVSWYQQALGQGPQFIFQYYREEENGRGNFPPRFSGLQFPNYSSELNVNALELDDSALYLCASSKDRAGGTEAFFGQGTRLTVV.

This clone was seen a few times. The rearrangement joins TRBV2 to TRBJ1-2; D possibly corresponds to TRBD1 (6 bases). Germline values: CDR1 SNHLY, CDR2 FYNNEI. The CDR3 sequence is 14 residues long. The V and J ends lost 5 bases and 5 bases respectively, with 15 bases between them. Here the CDR3 DNA reads TGTGCCAGCAGTTTATCCCGGGACACATATGGCTACACCTTC. Residues: CASSLSRDTYGYTF.

The chain has TRBV19 and TRBJ2-2, with D tentatively TRBD2 (6 bases). From germline, CDR1 is LNHDA and CDR2 SQIVND (reference sequence). The CDR3 extends over 15 amino acids. V was cut by 3 bases and J by 1 base, with 9 bases left in between. For the CDR3, the DNA is TGTGCCAGTAGTATCAACGGGGGGAACACCGGGGAGCTGTTTTTT. It translates to CASSINGGNTGELFF.

This sequence joins TRBV4-2 and TRBJ2-1, with 8 bases fitting TRBD2. Germline values: CDR1 LGHNA, CDR2 YNFKEQ. With 0 bases clipped from V and 0 bases from J, the junction kept 1 base outside the gene matches. The CDR3 has 16 amino acids. CDR3 DNA sequence: TGTGCCAGCAGCCAAGATGGGACTAGCTCCTACAATGAGCAGTTCTTC. Translating gives CASSQDGTSSYNEQFF.

This clone was counted only a few times. This chain links TRBV7-3 with TRBJ2-5, with D maybe TRBD1 (6 bases). Trimming shortened V by 3 bases and J by 5 bases, and 10 bases separated the two germline ends. The CDR3 length is 13 residues. Germline V gene lookup returns CDR1 SGHTA and CDR2 FQGTGA. Here the CDR3 DNA reads TGTGCCAGCAGCTTTACAGGGTGGGAGACCCAGTACTTC. The encoded protein is CASSFTGWETQYF.

The rearrangement links TRBV4-1 to TRBJ2-1; 10 nucleotides agree with TRBD1. Germline lookup yields CDR1 MGHRA and CDR2 YSYEKL. The CDR3 extends over 15 amino acids. V shed 1 base, J shed 4 bases, and the junction held 1 base outside the gene matches. This CDR3 reads CASSQGTGGYNEQFF. The CDR3 DNA sequence: TGCGCCAGCAGCCAAGGGACAGGGGGATACAATGAGCAGTTCTTC.

The chain employs TRBV6-5 and TRBJ1-1; perhaps TRBD1 as D (6 bases). The germline CDR1 and CDR2 sequences are MNHEY and SVGAGI. The CDR3 has 15 amino acids. Trimming shortened V by 10 bases and J by 4 bases, and 22 bases separated the two germline ends. The CDR3 sequence is CATLPPGQILTEAFF. CDR3 nucleotides: TGTGCCACCCTGCCGCCGGGACAAATACTCACTGAAGCTTTCTTT.

The chain uses TRBV7-2 and TRBJ1-6, with D unresolved. V was clipped by 3 bases and J by 4 bases, with 7 bases between them. Germline values: CDR1 SGHTA, CDR2 FQGNSA. The CDR3 consists of 14 residues. CDR3 coding DNA: TGTGCCAGCAGCTTTGACATATATAATTCACCCCTCCACTTT. The encoded protein is CASSFDIYNSPLHF.

The chain employs TRBV4-2 and TRBJ2-1, with 8 bases aligning to TRBD2. CDR1 is LGHNA and CDR2 is YNFKEQ in the germline V gene. CDR3 length: 18 residues. With 4 bases clipped from V and 4 bases from J, the junction kept 15 bases outside the gene matches. CDR3 coding DNA: TGTGCCAGCAGCCCAACCCTAGCGGGCGAAACTCTTTACAATGAGCAGTTCTTC. The encoded protein is CASSPTLAGETLYNEQFF.

The chain recombines TRBV5-1 with TRBJ2-7; D unclear. Germline assignment: CDR1 SGHRS and CDR2 YFSETQ. With 2 bases removed from V and 4 bases from J, the gap between germline ends came to 19 bases. This CDR3 contains 16 residues. The CDR3 DNA reads TGCGCCAGCAGCTTCTCTTTGAGTGCCGCTCTTTACGAGCAGTACTTC. It specifies CASSFSLSAALYEQYF. The full variable domain, rest sourced from reference TRBV5-1 and TRBJ2-7, is KAGVTQTPRYLIKTRGQQVTLSCSPISGHRSVSWYQQTPGQGLQFLFEYFSETQRNKGNFPGRFSGRQFSNSRSEMNVSTLELGDSALYLCASSFSLSAALYEQYFGPGTRLTVT.

V is TRBV7-9 and J is TRBJ1-2, with 7 bases aligning to TRBD1. This CDR3 comprises 14 residues. The germline CDR1 and CDR2 sequences are SEHNR and FQNEAQ (reference sequence). The V segment lost 5 bases and the J segment 0 bases; nucleotides outside the gene matches: 3. CDR3 amino acids: CASSQDRANYGYTF. For the CDR3, the DNA is TGTGCCAGCAGCCAAGACAGGGCTAACTATGGCTACACCTTC.

This chain's CDR3 is CASKAPDTQYF. DNA for the CDR3: TGTGCCAGTAAAGCACCAGATACGCAGTATTTT. This chain links TRBV19 with TRBJ2-3; no clear D gene. The CDR3 extends over 11 amino acids. Trimming took off 7 bases at V and 4 bases at J, with 6 bases between the two ends. CDR1 is LNHDA and CDR2 is SQIVND in the germline V gene (reference sequence).

The chain uses TRBV9 and TRBJ2-3, with TRBD1 matching 11 bases. Per the germline V gene, CDR1 is SGDLS and CDR2 is YYNGEE. J lost 4 bases, V lost 4 bases, and 2 bases had no gene match. This CDR3 is built from 14 residues. In DNA, the CDR3 is TGTGCCAGCAGCCGGGACAGGGGGGCAGATACGCAGTATTTT. This encodes CASSRDRGADTQYF.

The chain has TRBV7-2 and TRBJ2-3; 8 positions agree with TRBD2. V dropped 4 bases and J dropped 6; count of bases not matched to a gene: 12. The CDR3 loop spans 16 amino acids. Germline values: CDR1 SGHTA, CDR2 FQGNSA. CDR3 coding DNA: TGTGCCAGCAGCTCCTGGCCAAGCGGGAGTGCCGATACGCAGTATTTT. This sequence encodes CASSSWPSGSADTQYF.